This T cell receptor (beta chain) was sequenced during a study of technical replicates of blood from several donors (TCRdb year 2017). A remark on this clone: This clone's antigen is unknown. No much larger clonotype is one base removed from it; base qualities were not supplied.

Receptors were amplified or captured by the immunoSEQ multiplex PCR assay. The immuneACCESS repertoire file appears here via TCRdb, limited to in-frame rearrangements. These files lack a portion of the clones; in checked studies, under half of the deficit traces to unresolved V genes, and the cause of the others is not known. This sample comprises tens of thousands of clones, 90% to 95% of them detected only once. Together, the top ten hold around 0.37% of the sample. CDR1 is given as MDHEN and CDR2 as SYDVKM, both from the germline V gene. Trimming costs V 7 bases and J 2 bases, and their ends lie 14 bases apart. The CDR3 spans 14 residues, from the cysteine through the phenylalanine. Only the CDR3 region is kept as DNA, spanning 42 bases read in frame from base 1.

Sequencing was done on a sample of T cells isolated from PBMCs. The chain is made from TRBV28 and TRBJ1-1; no D gene can be assigned with confidence. This receptor was obtained from a human donor in good health. DNA sequence: TGTGCCAGCATCTCGGTGGGAGGAAACACTGAAGCTTTCTTT. It translates as CASISVGGNTEAFF.